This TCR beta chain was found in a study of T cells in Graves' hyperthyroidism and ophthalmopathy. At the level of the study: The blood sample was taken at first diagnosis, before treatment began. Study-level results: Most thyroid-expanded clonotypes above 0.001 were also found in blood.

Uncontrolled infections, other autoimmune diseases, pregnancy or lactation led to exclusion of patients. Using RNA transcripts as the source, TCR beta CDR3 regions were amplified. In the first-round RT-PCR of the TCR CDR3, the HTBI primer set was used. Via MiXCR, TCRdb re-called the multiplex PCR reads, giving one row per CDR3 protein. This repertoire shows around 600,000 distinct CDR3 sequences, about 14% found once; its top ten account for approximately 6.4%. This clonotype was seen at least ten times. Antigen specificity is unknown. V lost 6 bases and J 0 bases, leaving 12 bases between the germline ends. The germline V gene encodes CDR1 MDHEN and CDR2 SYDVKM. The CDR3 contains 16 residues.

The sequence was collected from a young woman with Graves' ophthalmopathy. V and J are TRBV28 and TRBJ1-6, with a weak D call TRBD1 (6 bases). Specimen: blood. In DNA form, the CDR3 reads TGTGCCAGCAGACAGGGTCCTAGCTCCTATAATTCACCCCTCCACTTT. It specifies CASRQGPSSYNSPLHF.